This T cell receptor (beta chain) was sequenced for a study of somatic mutations in cytotoxic T cells in rheumatoid arthritis. General study points: No multiple-comparison adjustment was applied to the slight TRBV07 underrepresentation in rheumatoid arthritis patients. With approximately 66 patients examined, under 10 had a largest CD8+ clone exceeding 20% of CD8+ cells.

The table came from immunoSEQ multiplex PCR; TCRdb's copy has only in-frame clones and leaves some out. This table has 35,000 to 40,000 clones, about 80% appearing once. Germline CDR1 is LNHDA and CDR2 is SQIVND (reference sequence). Deletions cut 5 bases from V and 3 bases from J, with 13 bases between. The CDR3 spans 14 residues. As for this clone: The antigen is undetermined.

The clonotype originates from a middle-aged man in good health. Sequenced material: CD8+ T cells sorted from blood. The chain joins TRBV19 to TRBJ1-1; weak D call: TRBD1 (5 bases). For the CDR3, the DNA is TGTGCCAGTAGTCCCGGTGGGGGTTACACTGAAGCTTTCTTT. The encoded protein is CASSPGGGYTEAFF.